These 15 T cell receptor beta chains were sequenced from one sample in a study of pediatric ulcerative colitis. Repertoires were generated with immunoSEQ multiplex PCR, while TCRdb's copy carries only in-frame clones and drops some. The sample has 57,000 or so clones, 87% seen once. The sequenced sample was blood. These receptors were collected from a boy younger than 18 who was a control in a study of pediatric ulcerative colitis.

CDR3 nucleotide sequence: TGTGCCAGCAGCTTAGGTCAACAGGAAGAGACCCAGTACTTC. This gives the protein CASSLGQQEETQYF. This chain connects TRBV13 to TRBJ2-5, with TRBD1 as a possible D gene (5 bases). Trimming shortened V by 0 bases and J by 3 bases, and 8 bases separated the two germline ends. The CDR3 loop spans 14 amino acids. CDR1 is PRHDT, CDR2 FYEKMQ, per germline (reference sequence).

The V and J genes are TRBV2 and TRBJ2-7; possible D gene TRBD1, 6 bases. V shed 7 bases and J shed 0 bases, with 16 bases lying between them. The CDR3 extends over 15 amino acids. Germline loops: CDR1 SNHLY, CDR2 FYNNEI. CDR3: CASNGRTASSYEQYF. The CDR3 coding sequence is TGTGCCAGCAACGGAAGGACAGCAAGCTCCTACGAGCAGTACTTC.

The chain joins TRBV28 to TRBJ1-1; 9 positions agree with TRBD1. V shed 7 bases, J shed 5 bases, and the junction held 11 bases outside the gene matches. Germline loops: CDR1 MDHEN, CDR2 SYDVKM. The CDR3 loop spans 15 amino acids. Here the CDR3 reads CASTGQGIWRTEAFF. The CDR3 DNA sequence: TGTGCCAGCACCGGACAGGGGATATGGAGGACTGAAGCTTTCTTT.

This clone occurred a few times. The CDR3 coding sequence is TGCGCCAGCAGGGAGGGACACCCCCCCGGGGAGCTGTTTTTT. This gives the protein CASREGHPPGELFF. The J gene is TRBJ2-2, the V gene TRBV5-1; D is tentatively TRBD1 or TRBD2 (6 bases each). The CDR3 consists of 14 residues. CDR1 is SGHRS and CDR2 is YFSETQ in the germline V gene. Trimming removed 5 bases from V and 6 bases from J, with 14 bases in between.

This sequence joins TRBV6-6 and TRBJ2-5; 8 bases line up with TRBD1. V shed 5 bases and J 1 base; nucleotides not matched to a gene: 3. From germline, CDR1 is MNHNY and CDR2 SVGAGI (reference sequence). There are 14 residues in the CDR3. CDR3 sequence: CASSPDRGQETQYF. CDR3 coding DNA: TGTGCCAGCAGTCCTGACAGGGGCCAAGAGACCCAGTACTTC.

The CDR3 loop reads CASSPIHRADTQYF. CDR3 in DNA: TGTGCCAGCTCACCAATTCACAGGGCAGATACGCAGTATTTT. The V and J genes are TRBV18 and TRBJ2-3; D perhaps matches TRBD1 (6 bases). The V end lost 2 bases, the J end lost 4 bases, and 10 bases lay between the germline ends. CDR1 and CDR2 from the germline V gene are KGHSH and LQKENI. The CDR3 has 14 amino acids.

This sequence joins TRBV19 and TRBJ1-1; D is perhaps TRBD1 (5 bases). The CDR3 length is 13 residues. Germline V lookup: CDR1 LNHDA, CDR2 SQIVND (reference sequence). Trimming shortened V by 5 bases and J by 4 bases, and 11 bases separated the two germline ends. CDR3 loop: CASSLHGGTEAFF. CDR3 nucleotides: TGTGCCAGTAGTCTCCACGGGGGCACTGAAGCTTTCTTT.

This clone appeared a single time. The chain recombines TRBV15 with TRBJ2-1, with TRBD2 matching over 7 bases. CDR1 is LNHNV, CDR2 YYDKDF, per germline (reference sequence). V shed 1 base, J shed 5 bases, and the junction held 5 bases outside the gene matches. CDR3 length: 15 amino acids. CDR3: CATSRVSGVHNEQFF. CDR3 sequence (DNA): TGTGCCACCAGCAGAGTCAGCGGGGTCCACAATGAGCAGTTCTTC. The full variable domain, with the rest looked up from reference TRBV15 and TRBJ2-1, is DAMVIQNPRYQVTQFGKPVTLSCSQTLNHNVMYWYQQKSSQAPKLLFHYYDKDFNNEADTPDNFQSRRPNTSFCFLDIRSPGLGDTAMYLCATSRVSGVHNEQFFGPGTRLTVL.

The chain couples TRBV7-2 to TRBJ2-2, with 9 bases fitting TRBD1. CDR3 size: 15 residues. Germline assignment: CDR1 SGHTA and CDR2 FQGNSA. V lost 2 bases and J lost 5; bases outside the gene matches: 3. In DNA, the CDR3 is TGTGCCAGCAGCTTAACACAGGGGGCGACCGGGGAGCTGTTTTTT. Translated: CASSLTQGATGELFF. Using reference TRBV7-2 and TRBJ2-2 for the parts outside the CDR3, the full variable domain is GAGVSQSPSNKVTEKGKDVELRCDPISGHTALYWYRQSLGQGLEFLIYFQGNSAPDKSGLPSDRFSAERTGGSVSTLTIQRTQQEDSAVYLCASSLTQGATGELFFGEGSRLTVL.

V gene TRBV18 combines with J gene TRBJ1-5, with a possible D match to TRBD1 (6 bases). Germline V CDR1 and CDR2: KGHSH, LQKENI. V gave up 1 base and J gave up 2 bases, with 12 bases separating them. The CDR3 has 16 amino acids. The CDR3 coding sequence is TGTGCCAGCTCACCACGTAACAGGGAGGGCAATCAGCCCCAGCATTTT. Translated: CASSPRNREGNQPQHF.

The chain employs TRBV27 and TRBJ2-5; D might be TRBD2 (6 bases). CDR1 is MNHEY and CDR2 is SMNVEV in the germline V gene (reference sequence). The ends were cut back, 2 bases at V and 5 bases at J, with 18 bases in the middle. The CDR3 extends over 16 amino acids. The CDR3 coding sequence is TGTGCCAGCAGTTTAGGTTCGGGGGAGAGGTGGGAGACCCAGTACTTC. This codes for CASSLGSGERWETQYF.

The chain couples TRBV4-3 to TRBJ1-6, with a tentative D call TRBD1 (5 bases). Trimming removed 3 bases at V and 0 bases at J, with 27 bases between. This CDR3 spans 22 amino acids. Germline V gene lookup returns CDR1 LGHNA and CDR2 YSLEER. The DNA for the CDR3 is TGCGCCAGCAGCCACGTAAAGATCCCATCATGGGGGGGATTCTCCTATAATTCACCCCTCCACTTT. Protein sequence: CASSHVKIPSWGGFSYNSPLHF.

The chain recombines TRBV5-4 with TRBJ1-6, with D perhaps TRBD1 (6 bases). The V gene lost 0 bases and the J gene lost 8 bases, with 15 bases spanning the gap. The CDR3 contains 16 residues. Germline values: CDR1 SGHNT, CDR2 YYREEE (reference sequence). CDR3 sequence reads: CASSLGWTAGDSPLHF. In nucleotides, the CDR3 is TGTGCCAGCAGCTTGGGGTGGACAGCTGGGGATTCACCCCTCCACTTT.

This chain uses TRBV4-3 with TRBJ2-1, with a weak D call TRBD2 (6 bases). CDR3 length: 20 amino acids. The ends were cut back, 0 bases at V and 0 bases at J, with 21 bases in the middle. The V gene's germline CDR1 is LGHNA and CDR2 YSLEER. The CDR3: CASSQDWIAETLSSYNEQFF. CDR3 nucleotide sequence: TGCGCCAGCAGCCAAGATTGGATAGCGGAGACTCTGAGCTCCTACAATGAGCAGTTCTTC.

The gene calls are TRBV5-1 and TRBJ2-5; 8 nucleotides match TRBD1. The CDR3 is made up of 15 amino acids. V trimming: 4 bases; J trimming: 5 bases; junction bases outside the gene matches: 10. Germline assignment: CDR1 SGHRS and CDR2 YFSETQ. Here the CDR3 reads CASSIGQGGGETQYF. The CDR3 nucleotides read TGCGCCAGCAGCATAGGACAGGGTGGCGGGGAGACCCAGTACTTC.